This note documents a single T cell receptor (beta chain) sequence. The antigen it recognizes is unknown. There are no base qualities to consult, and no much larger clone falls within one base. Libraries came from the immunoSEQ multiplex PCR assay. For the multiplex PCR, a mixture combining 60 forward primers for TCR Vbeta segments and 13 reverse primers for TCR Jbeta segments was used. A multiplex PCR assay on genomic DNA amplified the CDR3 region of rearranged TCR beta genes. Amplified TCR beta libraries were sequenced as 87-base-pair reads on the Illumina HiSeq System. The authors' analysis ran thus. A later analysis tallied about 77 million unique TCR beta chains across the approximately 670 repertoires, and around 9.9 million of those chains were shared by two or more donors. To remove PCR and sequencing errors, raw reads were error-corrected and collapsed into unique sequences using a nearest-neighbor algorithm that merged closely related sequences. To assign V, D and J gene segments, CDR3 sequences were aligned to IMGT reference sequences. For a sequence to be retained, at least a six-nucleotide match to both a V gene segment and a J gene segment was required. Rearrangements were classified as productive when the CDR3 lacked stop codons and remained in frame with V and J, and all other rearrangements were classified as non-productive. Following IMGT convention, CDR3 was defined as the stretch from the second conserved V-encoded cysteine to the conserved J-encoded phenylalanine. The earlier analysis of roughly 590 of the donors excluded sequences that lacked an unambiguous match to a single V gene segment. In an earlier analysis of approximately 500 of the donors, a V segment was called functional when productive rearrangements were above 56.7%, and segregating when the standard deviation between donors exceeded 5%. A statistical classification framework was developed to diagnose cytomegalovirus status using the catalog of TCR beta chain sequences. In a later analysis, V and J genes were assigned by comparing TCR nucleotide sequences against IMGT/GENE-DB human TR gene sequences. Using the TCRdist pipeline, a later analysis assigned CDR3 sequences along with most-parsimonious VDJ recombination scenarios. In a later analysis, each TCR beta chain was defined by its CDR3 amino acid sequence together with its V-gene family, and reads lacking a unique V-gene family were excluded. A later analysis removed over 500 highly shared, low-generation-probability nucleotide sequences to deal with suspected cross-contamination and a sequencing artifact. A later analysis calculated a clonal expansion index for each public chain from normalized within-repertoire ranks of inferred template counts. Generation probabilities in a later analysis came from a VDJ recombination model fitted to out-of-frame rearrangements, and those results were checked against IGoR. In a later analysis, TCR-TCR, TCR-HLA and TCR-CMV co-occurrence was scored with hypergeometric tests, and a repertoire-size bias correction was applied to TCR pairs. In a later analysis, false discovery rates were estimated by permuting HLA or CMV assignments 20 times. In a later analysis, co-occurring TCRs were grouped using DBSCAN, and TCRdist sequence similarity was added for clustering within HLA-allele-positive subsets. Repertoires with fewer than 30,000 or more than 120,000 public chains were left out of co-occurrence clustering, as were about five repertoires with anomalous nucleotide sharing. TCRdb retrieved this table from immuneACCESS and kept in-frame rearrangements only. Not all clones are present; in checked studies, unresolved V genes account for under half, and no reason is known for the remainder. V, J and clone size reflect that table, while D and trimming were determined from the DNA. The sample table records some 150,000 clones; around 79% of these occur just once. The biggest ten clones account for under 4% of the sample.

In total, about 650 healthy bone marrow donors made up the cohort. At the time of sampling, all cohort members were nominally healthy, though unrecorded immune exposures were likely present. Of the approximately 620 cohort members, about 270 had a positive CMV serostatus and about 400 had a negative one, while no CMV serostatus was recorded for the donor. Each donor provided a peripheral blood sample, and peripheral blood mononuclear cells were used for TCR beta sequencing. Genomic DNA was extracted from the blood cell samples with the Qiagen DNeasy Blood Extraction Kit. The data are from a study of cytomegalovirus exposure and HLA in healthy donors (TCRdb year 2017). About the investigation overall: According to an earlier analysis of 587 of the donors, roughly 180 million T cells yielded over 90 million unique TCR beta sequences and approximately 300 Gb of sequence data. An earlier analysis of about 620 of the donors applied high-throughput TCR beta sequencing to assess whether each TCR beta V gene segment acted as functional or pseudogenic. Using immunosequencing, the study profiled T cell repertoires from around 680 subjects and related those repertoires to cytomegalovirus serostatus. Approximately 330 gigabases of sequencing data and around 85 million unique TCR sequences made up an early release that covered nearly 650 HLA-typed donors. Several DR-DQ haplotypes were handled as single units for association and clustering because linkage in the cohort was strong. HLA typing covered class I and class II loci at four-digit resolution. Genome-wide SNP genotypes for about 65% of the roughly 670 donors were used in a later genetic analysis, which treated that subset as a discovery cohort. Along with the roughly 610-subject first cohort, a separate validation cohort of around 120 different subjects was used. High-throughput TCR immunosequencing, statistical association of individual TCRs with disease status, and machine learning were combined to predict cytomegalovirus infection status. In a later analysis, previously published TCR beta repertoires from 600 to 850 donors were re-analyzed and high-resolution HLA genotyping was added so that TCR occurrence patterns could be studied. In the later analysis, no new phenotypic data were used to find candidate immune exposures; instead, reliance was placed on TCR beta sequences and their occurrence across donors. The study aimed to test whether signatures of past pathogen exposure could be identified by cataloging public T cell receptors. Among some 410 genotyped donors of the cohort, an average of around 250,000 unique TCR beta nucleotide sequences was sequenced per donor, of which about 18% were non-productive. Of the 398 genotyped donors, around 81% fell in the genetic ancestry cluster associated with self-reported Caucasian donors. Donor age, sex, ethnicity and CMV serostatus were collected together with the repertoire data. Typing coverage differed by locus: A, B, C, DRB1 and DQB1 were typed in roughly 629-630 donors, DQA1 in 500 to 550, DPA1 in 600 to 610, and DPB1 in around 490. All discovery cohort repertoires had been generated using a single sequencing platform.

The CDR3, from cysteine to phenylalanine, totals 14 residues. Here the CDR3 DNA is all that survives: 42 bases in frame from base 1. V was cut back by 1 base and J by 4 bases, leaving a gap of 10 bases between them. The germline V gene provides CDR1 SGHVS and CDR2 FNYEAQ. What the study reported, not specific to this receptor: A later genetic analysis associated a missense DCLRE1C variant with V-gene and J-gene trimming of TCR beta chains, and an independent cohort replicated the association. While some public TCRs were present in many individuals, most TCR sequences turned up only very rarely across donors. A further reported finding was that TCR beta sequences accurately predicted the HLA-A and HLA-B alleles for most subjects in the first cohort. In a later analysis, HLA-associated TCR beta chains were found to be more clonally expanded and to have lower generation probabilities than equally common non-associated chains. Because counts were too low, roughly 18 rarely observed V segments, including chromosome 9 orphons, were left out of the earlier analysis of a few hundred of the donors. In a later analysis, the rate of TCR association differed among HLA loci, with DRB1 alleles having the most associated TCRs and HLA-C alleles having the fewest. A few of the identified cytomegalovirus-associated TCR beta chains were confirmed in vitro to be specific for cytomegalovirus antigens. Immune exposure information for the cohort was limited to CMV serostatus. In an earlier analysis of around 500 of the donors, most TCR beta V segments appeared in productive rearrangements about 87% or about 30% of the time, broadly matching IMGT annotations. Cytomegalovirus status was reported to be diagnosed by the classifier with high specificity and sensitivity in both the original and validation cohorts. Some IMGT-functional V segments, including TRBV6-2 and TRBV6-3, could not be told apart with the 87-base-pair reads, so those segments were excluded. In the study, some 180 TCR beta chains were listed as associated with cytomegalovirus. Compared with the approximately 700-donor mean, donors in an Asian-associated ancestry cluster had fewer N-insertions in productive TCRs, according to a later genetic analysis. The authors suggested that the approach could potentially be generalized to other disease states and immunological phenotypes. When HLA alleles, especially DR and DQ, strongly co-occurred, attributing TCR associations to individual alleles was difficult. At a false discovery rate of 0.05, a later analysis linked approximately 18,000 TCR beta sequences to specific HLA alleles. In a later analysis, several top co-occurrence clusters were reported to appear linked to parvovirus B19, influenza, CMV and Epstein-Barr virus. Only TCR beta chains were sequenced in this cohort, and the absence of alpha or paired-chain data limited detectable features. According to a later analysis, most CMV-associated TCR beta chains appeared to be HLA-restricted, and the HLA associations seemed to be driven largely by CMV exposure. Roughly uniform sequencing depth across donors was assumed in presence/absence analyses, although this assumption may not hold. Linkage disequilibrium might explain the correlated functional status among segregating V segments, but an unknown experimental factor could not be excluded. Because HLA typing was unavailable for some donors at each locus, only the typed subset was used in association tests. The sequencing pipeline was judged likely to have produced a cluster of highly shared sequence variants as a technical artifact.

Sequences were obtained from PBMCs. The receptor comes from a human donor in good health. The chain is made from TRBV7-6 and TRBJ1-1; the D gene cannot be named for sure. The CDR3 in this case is CASSLVGLGTEAFF. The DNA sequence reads TGTGCCAGCAGCTTAGTTGGCCTAGGCACTGAAGCTTTCTTT. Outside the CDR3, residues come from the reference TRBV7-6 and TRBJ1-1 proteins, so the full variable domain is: GAGVSQSPRYKVTKRGQDVALRCDPISGHVSLYWYRQALGQGPEFLTYFNYEAQQDKSGLPNDRFSAERPEGSISTLTIQRTEQRDSAMYRCASSLVGLGTEAFFGQGTRLTVV.